This TCR beta chain was sequenced for a study of cytomegalovirus exposure and HLA in healthy donors. The wider study: Membership in the Caucasian-associated ancestry cluster was found for around 81% of about 430 genotyped donors.

60 Vbeta and 13 Jbeta primers were used in PCR. Here immunoSEQ multiplex PCR was the method, and the copy in TCRdb shows in-frame clones only, minus some. Of 170,000 or so clones in the sample, roughly 80% were seen once. Sequences were obtained from PBMCs. The receptor was derived from a man aged 55 to 70 in good health and CMV-seronegative.

The CDR3 nucleotides read TGTGCCAGCAGTTACTCGTTTGAGCGTTCCTACGAGCAGTACTTC. Amino acids: CASSYSFERSYEQYF. The chain joins TRBV6-6 to TRBJ2-7; D is uncertain. This CDR3 has 15 amino acids. Germline V gene data show CDR1 as MNHNY and CDR2 as SVGAGI (reference sequence). Trimming took off 0 bases at V and 1 base at J, with 10 bases between the two ends.